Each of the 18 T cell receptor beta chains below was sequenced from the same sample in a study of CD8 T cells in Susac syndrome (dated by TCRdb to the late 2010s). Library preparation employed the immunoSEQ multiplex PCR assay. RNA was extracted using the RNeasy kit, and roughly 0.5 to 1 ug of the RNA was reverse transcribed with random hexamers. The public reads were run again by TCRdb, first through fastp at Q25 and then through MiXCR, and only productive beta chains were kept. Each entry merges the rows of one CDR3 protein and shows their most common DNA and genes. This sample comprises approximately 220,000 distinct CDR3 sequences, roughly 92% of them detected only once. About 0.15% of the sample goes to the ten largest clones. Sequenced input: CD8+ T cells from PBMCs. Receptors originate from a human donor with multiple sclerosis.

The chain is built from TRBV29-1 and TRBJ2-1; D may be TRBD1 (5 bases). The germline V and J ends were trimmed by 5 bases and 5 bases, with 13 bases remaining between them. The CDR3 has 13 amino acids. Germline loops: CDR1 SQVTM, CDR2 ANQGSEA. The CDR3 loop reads CSVLDSPDNEQFF. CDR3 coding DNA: TGCAGCGTTCTAGACAGCCCGGACAATGAGCAGTTCTTC.

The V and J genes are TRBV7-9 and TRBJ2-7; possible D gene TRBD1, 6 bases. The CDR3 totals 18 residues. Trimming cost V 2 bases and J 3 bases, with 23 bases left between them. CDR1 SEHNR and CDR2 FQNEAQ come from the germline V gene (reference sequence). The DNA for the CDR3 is TGTGCCAGCAGCTTACGTTGGCCGGGAAGACAGGAGAACTACGAGCAGTACTTC. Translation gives CASSLRWPGRQENYEQYF.

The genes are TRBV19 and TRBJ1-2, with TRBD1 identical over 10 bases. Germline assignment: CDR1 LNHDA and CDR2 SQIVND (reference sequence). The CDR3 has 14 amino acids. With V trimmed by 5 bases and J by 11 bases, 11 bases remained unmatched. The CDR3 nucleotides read TGTGCCAGTAGTCCGACAGGGGGCCGATTGGGGTACACCTTC. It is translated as CASSPTGGRLGYTF.

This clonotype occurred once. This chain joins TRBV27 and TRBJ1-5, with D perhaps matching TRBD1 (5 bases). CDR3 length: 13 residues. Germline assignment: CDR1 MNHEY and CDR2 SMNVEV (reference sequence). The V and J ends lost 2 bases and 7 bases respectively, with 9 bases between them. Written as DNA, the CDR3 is TGTGCCAGCAGTTTAAGGGGCGGGCAGCCCCAGCATTTT. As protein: CASSLRGGQPQHF.

The CDR3 sequence is CSGQRGGGNTEAFF. For the CDR3, the DNA is TGCAGCGGGCAGCGAGGAGGTGGCAACACTGAAGCTTTCTTT. V and J are TRBV29-1 and TRBJ1-1; D gene uncertain. V lost 7 bases, J lost 2 bases, and 17 bases lay in between. Germline assignment: CDR1 SQVTM and CDR2 ANQGSEA. The CDR3 extends over 14 amino acids. Variable domain in full (rest from reference TRBV29-1 and TRBJ1-1): SAVISQKPSRDICQRGTSLTIQCQVDSQVTMMFWYRQQPGQSLTLIATANQGSEATYESGFVIDKFPISRPNLTFSTLTVSNMSPEDSSIYLCSGQRGGGNTEAFFGQGTRLTVV.

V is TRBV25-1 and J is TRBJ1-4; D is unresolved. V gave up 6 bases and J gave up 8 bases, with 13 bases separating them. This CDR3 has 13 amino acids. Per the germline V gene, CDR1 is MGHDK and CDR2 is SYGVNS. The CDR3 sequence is CASSDGVQEKLFF. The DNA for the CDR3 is TGTGCCAGCAGCGACGGGGTTCAGGAAAAACTGTTTTTT.

The CDR3 DNA reads TGCAGTGCTCCGGTTTTTATCGGGAGGCCCCTCGGGGCCAACGTCCTGACTTTC. This codes for CSAPVFIGRPLGANVLTF. The rearrangement joins TRBV20-1 to TRBJ2-6; 7 bases line up with TRBD2. This CDR3 has 18 amino acids. The germline V gene encodes CDR1 DFQATT and CDR2 SNEGSKA (reference sequence). The trim removed 5 bases at V and 4 bases at J, leaving 17 bases unmatched.

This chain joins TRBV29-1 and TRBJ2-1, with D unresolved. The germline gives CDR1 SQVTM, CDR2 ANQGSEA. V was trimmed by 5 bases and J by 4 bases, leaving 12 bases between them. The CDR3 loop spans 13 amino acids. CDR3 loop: CSVRLMTYNEQFF. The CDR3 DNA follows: TGCAGCGTTCGCTTGATGACTTACAATGAGCAGTTCTTC.

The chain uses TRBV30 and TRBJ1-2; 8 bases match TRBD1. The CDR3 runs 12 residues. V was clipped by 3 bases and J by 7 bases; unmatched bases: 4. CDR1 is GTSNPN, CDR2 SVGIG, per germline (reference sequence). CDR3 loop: CAWRDRVSGYTF. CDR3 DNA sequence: TGTGCCTGGAGGGACAGGGTGAGTGGCTACACCTTC. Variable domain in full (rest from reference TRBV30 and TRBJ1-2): SQTIHQWPATLVQPVGSPLSLECTVEGTSNPNLYWYRQAAGRGLQLLFYSVGIGQISSEVPQNLSASRPQDRQFILSSKKLLLSDSGFYLCAWRDRVSGYTFGSGTRLTVV.

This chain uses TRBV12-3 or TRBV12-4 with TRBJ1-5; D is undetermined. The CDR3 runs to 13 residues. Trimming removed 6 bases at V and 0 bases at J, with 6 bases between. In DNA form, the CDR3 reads TGTGCCAGCAGCCGACTTAGCAATCAGCCCCAGCATTTT. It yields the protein CASSRLSNQPQHF.

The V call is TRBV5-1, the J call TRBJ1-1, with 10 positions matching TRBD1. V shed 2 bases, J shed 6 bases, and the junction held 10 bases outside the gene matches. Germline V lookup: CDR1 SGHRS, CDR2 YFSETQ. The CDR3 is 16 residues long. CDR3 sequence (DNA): TGCGCCAGCAGCTTAAAAGGTCCCGGGACAGGGGCTGAAGCTTTCTTT. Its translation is CASSLKGPGTGAEAFF.

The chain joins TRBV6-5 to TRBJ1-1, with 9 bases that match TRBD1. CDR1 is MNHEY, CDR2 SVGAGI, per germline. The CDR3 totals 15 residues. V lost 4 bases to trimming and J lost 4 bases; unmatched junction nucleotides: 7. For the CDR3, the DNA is TGTGCCAGCAGTTCCCAGCACAGGGGGCCCACTGAAGCTTTCTTT. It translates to CASSSQHRGPTEAFF.

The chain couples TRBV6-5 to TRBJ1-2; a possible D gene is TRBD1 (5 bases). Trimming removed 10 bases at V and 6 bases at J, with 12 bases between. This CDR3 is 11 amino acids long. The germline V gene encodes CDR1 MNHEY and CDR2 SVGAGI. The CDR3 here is CATQGRHGYTF. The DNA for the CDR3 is TGTGCCACCCAGGGTAGGCATGGCTACACCTTC.

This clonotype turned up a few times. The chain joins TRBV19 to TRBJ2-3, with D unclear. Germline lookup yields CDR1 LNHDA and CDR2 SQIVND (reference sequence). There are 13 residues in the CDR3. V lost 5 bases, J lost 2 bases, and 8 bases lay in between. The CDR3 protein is CASSGWSTDTQYF. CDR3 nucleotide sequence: TGTGCCAGTAGTGGGTGGTCCACAGATACGCAGTATTTT. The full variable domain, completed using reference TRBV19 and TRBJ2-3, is DGGITQSPKYLFRKEGQNVTLSCEQNLNHDAMYWYRQDPGQGLRLIYYSQIVNDFQKGDIAEGYSVSREKKESFPLTVTSAQKNPTAFYLCASSGWSTDTQYFGPGTRLTVL.

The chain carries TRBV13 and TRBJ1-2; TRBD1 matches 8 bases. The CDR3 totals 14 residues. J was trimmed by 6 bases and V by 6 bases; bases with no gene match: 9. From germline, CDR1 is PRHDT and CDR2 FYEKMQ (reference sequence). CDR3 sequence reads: CASSFDDRGDGYTF. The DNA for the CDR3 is TGTGCCAGCAGTTTCGATGACAGGGGCGATGGCTACACCTTC.

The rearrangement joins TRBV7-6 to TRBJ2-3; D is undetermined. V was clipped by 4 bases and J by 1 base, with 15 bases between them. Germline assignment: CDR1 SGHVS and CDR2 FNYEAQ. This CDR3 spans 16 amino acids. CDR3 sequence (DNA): TGTGCCAGCAGCTCGGCCCCGGGTTCTGGCACAGATACGCAGTATTTT. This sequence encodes CASSSAPGSGTDTQYF.

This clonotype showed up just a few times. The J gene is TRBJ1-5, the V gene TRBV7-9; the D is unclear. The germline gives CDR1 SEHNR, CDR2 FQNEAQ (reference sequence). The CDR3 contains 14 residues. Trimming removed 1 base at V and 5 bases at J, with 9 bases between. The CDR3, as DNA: TGTGCCAGCAGCTTAGGGGCCGGGGATCAGCCCCAGCATTTT. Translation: CASSLGAGDQPQHF.

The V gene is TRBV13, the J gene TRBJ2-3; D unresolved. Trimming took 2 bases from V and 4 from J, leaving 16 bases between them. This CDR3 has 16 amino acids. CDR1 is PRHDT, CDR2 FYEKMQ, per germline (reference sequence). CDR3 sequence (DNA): TGTGCCAGCAGCTTAACCGCCGGGCTCTACTCAGATACGCAGTATTTT. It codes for CASSLTAGLYSDTQYF. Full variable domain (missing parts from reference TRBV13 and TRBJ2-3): AAGVIQSPRHLIKEKRETATLKCYPIPRHDTVYWYQQGPGQDPQFLISFYEKMQSDKGSIPDRFSAQQFSDYHSELNMSSLELGDSALYFCASSLTAGLYSDTQYFGPGTRLTVL.